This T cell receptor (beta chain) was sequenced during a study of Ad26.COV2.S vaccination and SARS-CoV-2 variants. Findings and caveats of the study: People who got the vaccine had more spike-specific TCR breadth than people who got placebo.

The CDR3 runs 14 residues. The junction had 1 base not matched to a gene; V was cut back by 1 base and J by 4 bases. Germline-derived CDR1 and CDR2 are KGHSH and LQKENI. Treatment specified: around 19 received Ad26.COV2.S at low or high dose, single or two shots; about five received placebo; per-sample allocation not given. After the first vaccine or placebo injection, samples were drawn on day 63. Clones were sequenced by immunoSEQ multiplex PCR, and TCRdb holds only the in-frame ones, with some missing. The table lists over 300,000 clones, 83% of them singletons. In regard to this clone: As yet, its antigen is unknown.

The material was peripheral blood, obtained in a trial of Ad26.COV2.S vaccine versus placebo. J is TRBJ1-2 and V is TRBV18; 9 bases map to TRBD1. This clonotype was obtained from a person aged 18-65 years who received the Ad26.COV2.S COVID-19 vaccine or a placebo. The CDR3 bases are TGTGCCAGCTCACCACGGGACAGGGCCTATGGCTACACCTTC. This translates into CASSPRDRAYGYTF.